Below, 30 T cell receptor beta chains from the same sample are listed, as sequenced in a study of cytomegalovirus exposure and HLA in healthy donors. Amplification used 60 Vbeta primers and 13 Jbeta primers. TCRdb's table, derived via immunoSEQ multiplex PCR, lists solely in-frame clones and lacks some. The sample includes about 110,000 clones, around 86% seen only once; the top ten take 1.5% to 2%. Sequenced sample: PBMCs. These TCRs come from a man aged 40-55 years in good health and CMV-seronegative.

The chain couples TRBV7-2 to TRBJ1-4; D perhaps matches TRBD1 (5 bases). The CDR3 sequence is 14 residues long. The V and J ends lost 5 bases and 5 bases respectively, with 12 bases between them. Germline V gives CDR1 SGHTA, CDR2 FQGNSA. The CDR3 DNA is TGTGCCAGCAGCCGCCCGGGGGTAAATGAAAAACTGTTTTTT. Translating gives CASSRPGVNEKLFF.

The V and J genes are TRBV30 and TRBJ2-5, with D perhaps matching TRBD2 (5 bases). This CDR3 has 13 residues. The V gene's germline CDR1 is GTSNPN and CDR2 SVGIG (reference sequence). The ends were cut back, 2 bases at V and 5 bases at J, with 12 bases in the middle. The CDR3 nucleotides read TGTGCCTGGAGTTTGAGGGCGGCTGAGACCCAGTACTTC. It codes for CAWSLRAAETQYF.

This chain joins TRBV28 and TRBJ1-5; D possibly corresponds to TRBD1 (6 bases). The CDR3 sequence is 16 residues long. V was cut by 6 bases and J by 0 bases, with 15 bases left in between. Germline assignment: CDR1 MDHEN and CDR2 SYDVKM. The CDR3 loop reads CASSSRDKNSNQPQHF. In nucleotides, the CDR3 is TGTGCCAGCAGCTCCCGGGACAAGAATAGCAATCAGCCCCAGCATTTT. Looking up the rest from reference TRBV28 and TRBJ1-5 gives the full variable domain: DVKVTQSSRYLVKRTGEKVFLECVQDMDHENMFWYRQDPGLGLRLIYFSYDVKMKEKGDIPEGYSVSREKKERFSLILESASTNQTSMYLCASSSRDKNSNQPQHFGDGTRLSIL.

This chain joins TRBV10-3 and TRBJ2-1; D not resolved. Deletions cut 2 bases from V and 10 bases from J, with 6 bases between. This CDR3 is 11 amino acids long. Looked up from germline, CDR1 is ENHRY and CDR2 is SYGVKD. CDR3 in amino acids: CAISEMGEQFF. The CDR3 bases are TGTGCCATCAGTGAGATGGGCGAGCAGTTCTTC.

This clone turned up a few times. The CDR3, as DNA: TGTGCCAGCTCATCGGGACAGGGGAATGAAGCTTTCTTT. It yields the protein CASSSGQGNEAFF. The chain has TRBV18 and TRBJ1-1; the match to TRBD1 covers 10 bases. The CDR3 runs 13 residues. CDR1 and CDR2 from the germline V gene are KGHSH and LQKENI. Trimming cost V 5 bases and J 7 bases; bases outside gene matches: 4.

The chain has TRBV6-1 and TRBJ1-6; 9 positions match TRBD1. The length of the CDR3 is 12 residues. V was pared by 11 bases and J by 6 bases, with 2 bases of the junction left unmatched. In germline, CDR1 is MNHNS, CDR2 SASEGT. The CDR3 reads CAGGQGNSPLHF. As DNA, the CDR3 is TGTGCCGGGGGACAGGGTAATTCACCCCTCCACTTT.

The chain couples TRBV27 to TRBJ1-1, with D possibly TRBD1 on 5 matching bases. Germline CDR1 reads MNHEY; CDR2 reads SMNVEV (reference sequence). V lost 5 bases to trimming and J lost 5 bases, with 15 bases between them. The CDR3 is 14 residues long. DNA for the CDR3: TGTGCCAGCAGTCAGGGCACCCTTGGGACTGAAGCTTTCTTT. It specifies CASSQGTLGTEAFF.

The chain uses TRBV19 and TRBJ2-7, with D possibly matching TRBD1 (5 bases). V lost 7 bases and J 0 bases, leaving 13 bases between the germline ends. The CDR3 spans 14 residues. Germline values: CDR1 LNHDA, CDR2 SQIVND (reference sequence). The CDR3 spells CASKSDTHSYEQYF. Written as DNA, the CDR3 is TGTGCCAGTAAATCGGACACTCACTCCTACGAGCAGTACTTC.

V gene TRBV25-1 combines with J gene TRBJ1-4; the match to TRBD1 covers 9 bases. The V gene end was trimmed by 3 bases and the J gene end by 8 bases; junction bases not matched to a gene: 10. The germline gives CDR1 MGHDK, CDR2 SYGVNS. The CDR3 is made up of 16 amino acids. The CDR3, as DNA: TGTGCCAGCAGTGAGGCCTGGACAGGGGAAGACGAAAAACTGTTTTTT. Its protein is CASSEAWTGEDEKLFF.

The CDR3 sequence is CASSLLSGGNYEQYF. In DNA form, the CDR3 reads TGCGCCAGCAGCTTGCTCAGCGGGGGAAACTACGAGCAGTACTTC. This chain connects TRBV5-1 to TRBJ2-7; 8 nucleotides agree with TRBD2. J gave up 3 bases and V 1 base, and 6 bases lay outside the gene matches. The germline CDR1 and CDR2 sequences are SGHRS and YFSETQ. The CDR3 is 15 amino acids.

The V gene is TRBV28, the J gene TRBJ2-7, with TRBD2 as a possible D gene (5 bases). The V and J ends lost 1 base and 6 bases respectively, with 10 bases between them. The germline V gene encodes CDR1 MDHEN and CDR2 SYDVKM. The CDR3 runs 13 residues. As DNA, the CDR3 is TGTGCCAGCAGTTTATTAACGGGGTCCGAGCAGTACTTC. This gives the protein CASSLLTGSEQYF.

The rearrangement uses TRBV4-1 and TRBJ2-7; D may be TRBD2 (6 bases). The germline V gene has CDR1 MGHRA and CDR2 YSYEKL. Trimming cost V 3 bases and J 3 bases, with 18 bases left between them. This CDR3 region has 16 residues. For the CDR3, the DNA is TGCGCCAGCAGCCAGGCGGGACTCCTGGGGAACTACGAGCAGTACTTC. Its protein product is CASSQAGLLGNYEQYF.

The chain couples TRBV6-5 to TRBJ1-1; no clear D. The CDR3 extends over 15 amino acids. Trimming cost V 4 bases and J 0 bases, with 12 bases left between them. Germline V CDR1 and CDR2: MNHEY, SVGAGI. The CDR3 bases are TGTGCCAGCAGTTCCGCCCAAATAGTGAACACTGAAGCTTTCTTT. It translates to CASSSAQIVNTEAFF.

The chain joins TRBV6-1 to TRBJ1-2; 8 positions agree with TRBD1. With V trimmed by 7 bases and J by 9 bases, 4 bases remained unmatched. This CDR3 has 11 residues. Looked up from germline, CDR1 is MNHNS and CDR2 is SASEGT. Here the CDR3 DNA reads TGTGCCAGCACCTGGACAGGGCGCTACACCTTC. This translates into CASTWTGRYTF.

This clone was found once. The chain links TRBV28 to TRBJ2-7; weak D call: TRBD1 (6 bases). This CDR3 has 13 amino acids. The germline V gene encodes CDR1 MDHEN and CDR2 SYDVKM. The germline V and J ends were trimmed by 11 bases and 2 bases, with 16 bases remaining between them. The CDR3 reads CASTGISAYEQYF. The CDR3 bases are TGTGCCTCCACAGGGATCTCGGCCTACGAGCAGTACTTC.

This chain links TRBV5-1 with TRBJ2-7, with unresolved D. V lost 0 bases to trimming and J lost 3 bases, with 7 bases between them. The CDR3 totals 13 residues. CDR1 is SGHRS and CDR2 is YFSETQ in the germline V gene. This chain's CDR3 is CASSLGGNYEQYF. For the CDR3, the DNA is TGCGCCAGCAGCTTGGGAGGAAACTACGAGCAGTACTTC.

The CDR3 loop reads CATSREEGATYGYTF. For the CDR3, the DNA is TGTGCCACCAGCAGAGAGGAGGGGGCGACCTATGGCTACACCTTC. This chain uses TRBV15 with TRBJ1-2; 7 positions agree with TRBD1. Germline lookup yields CDR1 LNHNV and CDR2 YYDKDF (reference sequence). The CDR3 has 15 amino acids. V lost 0 bases to trimming and J lost 4 bases; unmatched junction nucleotides: 5.

This clone was observed once. The DNA of the CDR3 is TGTGCCAGCAGCTTATCCGGTCGGTCTGAAGCTTTCTTT. This translates into CASSLSGRSEAFF. The J gene is TRBJ1-1, the V gene TRBV7-2; no definite D call. This CDR3 has 13 amino acids. CDR1 and CDR2 (germline): SGHTA, FQGNSA. Trimming stripped 2 bases from V and 6 bases from J, with 10 bases between.

The chain combines TRBV5-4 with TRBJ2-3, with 12 nucleotides matching TRBD2. V shed 2 bases, J shed 2 bases, and the junction held 3 bases outside the gene matches. This CDR3 is built from 16 residues. Germline V gene lookup returns CDR1 SGHNT and CDR2 YYREEE (reference sequence). CDR3 DNA: TGTGCCAGCAGCTTTCCTAGCGGGGGGGCCACAGATACGCAGTATTTT. Amino acid sequence: CASSFPSGGATDTQYF.

V gene TRBV30 combines with J gene TRBJ1-3, with D possibly matching TRBD1 (6 bases). The V end lost 7 bases, the J end lost 4 bases, and 14 bases lay between the germline ends. CDR1 is GTSNPN and CDR2 is SVGIG in the germline V gene (reference sequence). The CDR3 spans 13 residues. CDR3 protein: CAYGGRGGNTIYF. Here the CDR3 DNA reads TGTGCCTACGGGGGGCGCGGAGGAAACACCATATATTTT.

J is TRBJ2-5 and V is TRBV15, with 10 bases that match TRBD1. The CDR3 consists of 17 residues. J gave up 2 bases and V 4 bases, and 10 bases lay outside the gene matches. Germline CDR1 is LNHNV and CDR2 is YYDKDF (reference sequence). The CDR3 coding sequence is TGTGCCACCAGCACTCTAAGACCGGGACAGGGGCAAGAGACCCAGTACTTC. Its translation is CATSTLRPGQGQETQYF.

Only a few counts were recorded for this clone. The rearrangement joins TRBV7-9 to TRBJ1-1; D remains unclear. The germline gives CDR1 SEHNR, CDR2 FQNEAQ (reference sequence). This CDR3 region has 16 residues. V was shortened by 5 bases and J by 0 bases, with 16 bases between the two germline ends. The DNA for the CDR3 is TGTGCCAGCAGCCTTCCGCCCGGGAACATGAACACTGAAGCTTTCTTT. As protein: CASSLPPGNMNTEAFF.

The rearrangement uses TRBV11-2 and TRBJ1-2; D is ambiguous. This CDR3 has 14 amino acids. CDR1 and CDR2 from the germline V gene are SGHAT and FQNNGV. V dropped 1 base and J dropped 1 base, with 7 bases sitting between them. The CDR3 region is CASSLVPLNYGYTF. As DNA, the CDR3 is TGTGCCAGCAGCTTAGTCCCCCTTAACTATGGCTACACCTTC. Variable domain in full (rest from reference TRBV11-2 and TRBJ1-2): EAGVAQSPRYKIIEKRQSVAFWCNPISGHATLYWYQQILGQGPKLLIQFQNNGVVDDSQLPKDRFSAERLKGVDSTLKIQPAKLEDSAVYLCASSLVPLNYGYTFGSGTRLTVV.

The V gene is TRBV28, the J gene TRBJ1-6; D remains unclear. This CDR3 spans 16 amino acids. The germline gives CDR1 MDHEN, CDR2 SYDVKM. The ends were cut back, 2 bases at V and 0 bases at J, with 8 bases in the middle. The CDR3 protein is CASSLLASSYNSPLHF. The CDR3 DNA follows: TGTGCCAGCAGTTTACTGGCTAGCTCCTATAATTCACCCCTCCACTTT. Full variable domain (rest looked up from reference TRBV28 and TRBJ1-6): DVKVTQSSRYLVKRTGEKVFLECVQDMDHENMFWYRQDPGLGLRLIYFSYDVKMKEKGDIPEGYSVSREKKERFSLILESASTNQTSMYLCASSLLASSYNSPLHFGNGTRLTVT.

CDR3 coding DNA: TGTGCCAGCAGCTCGACAGGAGGAGGAACCTACGAGCAGTACTTC. Translation gives CASSSTGGGTYEQYF. V and J are TRBV5-5 and TRBJ2-7; the D gene is possibly TRBD1 (6 bases). In germline, CDR1 is SGHKS, CDR2 YYEKEE (reference sequence). This CDR3 spans 15 amino acids. The V end was cut by 3 bases, the J end by 2 bases, with 15 bases between. The full variable domain, completed using reference TRBV5-5 and TRBJ2-7, is DAGVTQSPTHLIKTRGQQVTLRCSPISGHKSVSWYQQVLGQGPQFIFQYYEKEERGRGNFPDRFSARQFPNYSSELNVNALLLGDSALYLCASSSTGGGTYEQYFGPGTRLTVT.

This chain connects TRBV30 to TRBJ1-1; D remains unclear. V lost 2 bases and J lost 4, with 11 bases in between. Germline V gives CDR1 GTSNPN, CDR2 SVGIG (reference sequence). CDR3 length: 13 amino acids. The CDR3 loop reads CAWSRGGITEAFF. The CDR3, as DNA: TGTGCCTGGAGTCGGGGAGGGATCACTGAAGCTTTCTTT.

The rearrangement joins TRBV5-1 to TRBJ1-2; 7 bases map to TRBD1. After removal of 2 bases from V and 7 bases from J, the junction contained 8 bases not matched to a gene. This CDR3 has 14 residues. The germline V gene has CDR1 SGHRS and CDR2 YFSETQ. The CDR3 DNA follows: TGCGCCAGCAGCTTAGGCACAGGGGAAGGTGGCTACACCTTC. It specifies CASSLGTGEGGYTF.

The chain couples TRBV5-4 to TRBJ1-1; D call uncertain. The germline V gene encodes CDR1 SGHNT and CDR2 YYREEE (reference sequence). The CDR3 loop spans 13 amino acids. Trimming shortened V by 1 base and J by 3 bases, and 7 bases separated the two germline ends. The CDR3 DNA follows: TGTGCCAGCAGCTTGCCGCGGGACACTGAAGCTTTCTTT. This encodes CASSLPRDTEAFF.

Of note for this clone: The junction shows a germline mismatch at one end, possibly a read error. J is TRBJ1-1 and V is TRBV7-9; no firm D call. CDR3 size: 13 residues. CDR1 and CDR2 from the germline V gene are SEHNR and FQNEAQ (reference sequence). CDR3 in amino acids: CSSSLGKGGEAFF. In DNA form, the CDR3 reads TGTTCCAGCAGCTTAGGCAAGGGAGGTGAAGCTTTCTTT. The complete variable domain, with remaining parts taken from reference TRBV7-9 and TRBJ1-1, reads DTGVSQNPRHKITKRGQNVTFRCDPISEHNRLYWYRQTLGQGPEFLTYFQNEAQLEKSRLLSDRFSAERPKGSFSTLEIQRTEQGDSAMYLCSSSLGKGGEAFFGQGTRLTVV.

V is TRBV7-2 and J is TRBJ1-3; TRBD1 is a possible D gene (6 bases). In germline, CDR1 is SGHTA, CDR2 FQGNSA. The CDR3 has 15 amino acids. Trimming stripped 4 bases from V and 0 bases from J, with 10 bases between. CDR3 region: CASSSGQTSGNTIYF. CDR3 sequence (DNA): TGTGCCAGCAGCTCCGGACAGACCTCTGGAAACACCATATATTTT.